Shown below are 13 T cell receptor beta chains from a single sample sequenced in a study of blood T cell repertoires in COVID-19. The protocol was immunoSEQ multiplex PCR, while the TCRdb copy is restricted to in-frame clones and leaves out a portion. The sample contains some 150,000 clones, around 85% of which appear only once. The sample was peripheral blood. These receptors were taken from an older woman with COVID-19, enrolled during active disease.

The chain employs TRBV5-1 and TRBJ1-2, with a weak D call TRBD1 (5 bases). V lost 3 bases and J 7 bases, leaving 16 bases between the germline ends. The CDR3 loop spans 14 amino acids. Germline V lookup: CDR1 SGHRS, CDR2 YFSETQ. The CDR3, as DNA: TGCGCCAGCAGCTCGCACAACCAAGGGGTTGGCTACACCTTC. It codes for CASSSHNQGVGYTF. Full variable domain (remainder filled in from reference TRBV5-1 and TRBJ1-2): KAGVTQTPRYLIKTRGQQVTLSCSPISGHRSVSWYQQTPGQGLQFLFEYFSETQRNKGNFPGRFSGRQFSNSRSEMNVSTLELGDSALYLCASSSHNQGVGYTFGSGTRLTVV.

The chain is built from TRBV14 and TRBJ1-6; a weak D match, TRBD1 (5 bases). V was pared by 1 base and J by 4 bases, with 23 bases between. Germline loops: CDR1 SGHDN, CDR2 FVKESK. CDR3 length: 20 residues. The CDR3 reads CASSQVSFGGTGTYNSPLHF. The DNA of the CDR3 is TGTGCCAGCAGCCAAGTGTCATTTGGGGGGACCGGGACGTATAATTCACCCCTCCACTTT.

This chain connects TRBV19 to TRBJ1-4, with 9 bases fitting TRBD1. V lost 6 bases to trimming and J lost 7 bases; unmatched junction nucleotides: 9. The CDR3 contains 15 residues. Germline V CDR1 and CDR2: LNHDA, SQIVND (reference sequence). In nucleotides, the CDR3 is TGTGCCAGTAGCCTTACAGGGGGCTTTGGTGAAAAACTGTTTTTT. It translates to CASSLTGGFGEKLFF.

J is TRBJ2-3 and V is TRBV3-1 (or the pseudogene TRBV3-2), with D uncertain. The CDR3 consists of 13 residues. The V gene's germline CDR1 is LGHDT and CDR2 YNNKEL (reference sequence). V was clipped by 4 bases and J by 4 bases, with 9 bases between them. Here the CDR3 reads CASSRPRADTQYF. In DNA, the CDR3 is TGTGCCAGCAGCCGCCCCCGGGCAGATACGCAGTATTTT.

J is TRBJ2-5 and V is TRBV19; 8 bases agree with TRBD1. The CDR3 spans 15 residues. Germline V gene data show CDR1 as LNHDA and CDR2 as SQIVND (reference sequence). J lost 5 bases, V lost 4 bases, and 9 bases had no gene match. CDR3 DNA: TGTGCCAGTAGTACAAAGACAGGGGACAGGGAGACCCAGTACTTC. It specifies CASSTKTGDRETQYF.

The chain joins TRBV9 to TRBJ2-5, with 8 bases matching TRBD1. The V gene's germline CDR1 is SGDLS and CDR2 YYNGEE. The CDR3 is made up of 13 amino acids. J gave up 5 bases and V 0 bases, and 0 bases lay outside the gene matches. CDR3: CASSVDRGETQYF. CDR3 sequence (DNA): TGTGCCAGCAGCGTAGACAGGGGGGAGACCCAGTACTTC.

The chain recombines TRBV9 with TRBJ2-1; 12 positions agree with TRBD1. This CDR3 is built from 19 residues. V lost 3 bases and J lost 7; bases outside the gene matches: 17. The germline V gene encodes CDR1 SGDLS and CDR2 YYNGEE. This chain's CDR3 is CASSAELGTGGSMSNEQFF. The CDR3 DNA is TGTGCCAGCAGCGCCGAGTTGGGGACAGGGGGCTCAATGTCGAATGAGCAGTTCTTC. Complete variable domain (other parts from reference TRBV9 and TRBJ2-1): DSGVTQTPKHLITATGQRVTLRCSPRSGDLSVYWYQQSLDQGLQFLIQYYNGEERAKGNILERFSAQQFPDLHSELNLSSLELGDSALYFCASSAELGTGGSMSNEQFFGPGTRLTVL.

This chain connects TRBV15 to TRBJ2-7, with D perhaps TRBD1 (6 bases). The CDR3 covers 15 residues. CDR1 and CDR2 from the germline V gene are LNHNV and YYDKDF (reference sequence). Trimming took 0 bases from V and 2 from J, leaving 11 bases between them. CDR3 protein: CATSRESGQTYEQYF. CDR3 DNA: TGTGCCACCAGCAGAGAGAGTGGACAGACCTACGAGCAGTACTTC.

This chain uses TRBV27 with TRBJ1-1, with D unclear. Deletions cut 6 bases from V and 1 base from J, with 9 bases between. Looked up from germline, CDR1 is MNHEY and CDR2 is SMNVEV (reference sequence). There are 13 residues in the CDR3. CDR3 protein: CASRLHRNTEAFF. CDR3 sequence (DNA): TGTGCCAGCAGACTCCACAGGAACACTGAAGCTTTCTTT.

In nucleotides, the CDR3 is TGCAGCGTTTGGACAGGGGTAGGCAATCTTGCTTTCTTT. Translated: CSVWTGVGNLAFF. The rearrangement links TRBV29-1 to TRBJ1-1, with TRBD1 identical over 9 bases. This CDR3 contains 13 residues. V trimming: 5 bases; J trimming: 11 bases; junction bases outside the gene matches: 12. Germline loops: CDR1 SQVTM, CDR2 ANQGSEA.

The DNA of the CDR3 is TGTGCCTGGAAGGAGGGGCTTAGCACAGATACGCAGTATTTT. It is translated as CAWKEGLSTDTQYF. The rearrangement joins TRBV30 to TRBJ2-3; maybe TRBD2 (6 bases). V was shortened by 4 bases and J by 0 bases, with 11 bases between the two germline ends. The CDR3 is 14 residues long. CDR1 and CDR2 from the germline V gene are GTSNPN and SVGIG (reference sequence).

V usage is TRBV7-9 and J usage is TRBJ2-3, with D possibly being TRBD1 (6 bases). Germline CDR1 SEHNR, CDR2 FQNEAQ (reference sequence). Between the trimmed V and J ends, which lost 5 bases and 0 bases, there was a span of 12 bases. The CDR3 spans 15 residues. CDR3 sequence: CASSPQGSSTDTQYF. The CDR3 DNA follows: TGTGCCAGCAGCCCACAGGGATCTAGCACAGATACGCAGTATTTT.

This sequence joins TRBV5-1 and TRBJ1-1; 9 positions agree with TRBD1. Losses at the gene ends were 4 bases for V and 10 bases for J; bases not matched to a gene: 14. Germline V gene lookup returns CDR1 SGHRS and CDR2 YFSETQ. This CDR3 has 15 residues. The DNA of the CDR3 is TGCGCCAGCAGCGACCGGGACAGGGACGAGATTGGAGCTTTCTTT. As protein: CASSDRDRDEIGAFF. The variable domain in full, completed from reference TRBV5-1 and TRBJ1-1, reads KAGVTQTPRYLIKTRGQQVTLSCSPISGHRSVSWYQQTPGQGLQFLFEYFSETQRNKGNFPGRFSGRQFSNSRSEMNVSTLELGDSALYLCASSDRDRDEIGAFFGQGTRLTVV.